This entry lists 20 T cell receptor beta chains sequenced from one sample in a study of beta chain features in type 1 diabetes. As every portion of the isolated RNA was reverse transcribed, the sequencing read expressed TCRB transcripts. Repertoires were generated with immunoSEQ multiplex PCR, while TCRdb's copy carries only in-frame clones and drops some. The table lists 600,000 to 650,000 clones, around a sixth of them singletons, with approximately 0.099% in the top ten. The sequencing input was naive CD4+ T cells from blood. The receptor source for this set is a man younger than 35 in good health.

The chain is built from TRBV7-3 and TRBJ2-2; D unresolved. This CDR3 is built from 13 residues. V was clipped by 4 bases and J by 6 bases, with 9 bases between them. Germline V gene sequence: CDR1 SGHTA, CDR2 FQGTGA. CDR3 residues: CASSYPRSGELFF. The CDR3 bases are TGTGCCAGCAGCTATCCCCGATCCGGGGAGCTGTTTTTT.

This clone was detected only a few times. A clone one base away is much larger, so this may be a read error. The same CDR3 is also encoded by other DNA sequences in this sample. The chain is built from TRBV7-2 and TRBJ2-7; D ambiguous. CDR3 length: 11 residues. With 5 bases removed from V and 2 bases from J, the gap between germline ends came to 4 bases. CDR1 and CDR2 (germline): SGHTA, FQGNSA. In nucleotides, the CDR3 is TGTGCCAGCAGCCGCGCCTACGAGCAGTACTTC. As protein: CASSRAYEQYF.

V is TRBV6-6 and J is TRBJ1-1; tentatively, D is TRBD1 (5 bases). V lost 5 bases and J 4 bases, leaving 14 bases between the germline ends. The CDR3 is 14 residues long. Germline-derived CDR1 and CDR2 are MNHNY and SVGAGI (reference sequence). The DNA for the CDR3 is TGTGCCAGCAGTCGACTTCTCCAGGGCACTGAAGCTTTCTTT. This codes for CASSRLLQGTEAFF.

This clone has just a few counts. This CDR3 is CAWMGRAYGYTF. The CDR3 coding sequence is TGTGCCTGGATGGGCAGGGCCTATGGCTACACCTTC. This rearrangement joins TRBV30 to TRBJ1-2, with a possible D match to TRBD1 (5 bases). Per germline, CDR1 GTSNPN and CDR2 SVGIG (reference sequence). The CDR3 totals 12 residues. V was trimmed by 4 bases and J by 4 bases, leaving 10 bases between them.

This clone showed up just a few times. V gene TRBV9 combines with J gene TRBJ2-6, with 12 bases aligning to TRBD1. The germline CDR1 and CDR2 sequences are SGDLS and YYNGEE. The CDR3 is 18 residues long. J lost 4 bases, V lost 0 bases, and 5 bases had no gene match. The CDR3 spells CASSVVGQGAGGANVLTF. For the CDR3, the DNA is TGTGCCAGCAGCGTAGTGGGACAGGGGGCAGGAGGGGCCAACGTCCTGACTTTC.

The J gene is TRBJ2-3, the V gene TRBV6-5; D unresolved. From germline, CDR1 is MNHEY and CDR2 SVGAGI. The ends were cut back, 6 bases at V and 3 bases at J, with 13 bases in the middle. The CDR3 consists of 14 residues. CDR3 sequence: CASRRQVGTDTQYF. CDR3 in DNA: TGTGCCAGCAGGAGGCAGGTCGGAACAGATACGCAGTATTTT.

This sequence joins TRBV2 and TRBJ2-1; 8 nucleotides align to TRBD2. V lost 6 bases, J lost 0 bases, and 7 bases stayed unmatched. Germline V CDR1 and CDR2: SNHLY, FYNNEI. There are 16 residues in the CDR3. The CDR3 here is CASRIVAGSSYNEQFF. CDR3 in DNA: TGTGCCAGCAGGATTGTAGCGGGAAGCTCCTACAATGAGCAGTTCTTC. Full variable domain (missing parts from reference TRBV2 and TRBJ2-1): EPEVTQTPSHQVTQMGQEVILRCVPISNHLYFYWYRQILGQKVEFLVSFYNNEISEKSEIFDDQFSVERPDGSNFTLKIRSTKLEDSAMYFCASRIVAGSSYNEQFFGPGTRLTVL.

This chain uses TRBV6-5 with TRBJ2-1; 7 bases are shared with TRBD2. Germline V gives CDR1 MNHEY, CDR2 SVGAGI. The CDR3 is 15 residues long. With 6 bases clipped from V and 0 bases from J, the junction kept 5 bases outside the gene matches. The CDR3 nucleotides read TGTGCCAGCAGCCCCGGGGGGAGCTCCTACAATGAGCAGTTCTTC. Amino acid sequence: CASSPGGSSYNEQFF.

About this clone itself: This same CDR3 is encoded by further DNA sequences in the sample. CDR3 amino acids: CASSLVTYEQYF. The DNA of the CDR3 is TGTGCCAGCAGCTTAGTTACCTACGAGCAGTACTTC. This chain connects TRBV7-2 to TRBJ2-7; D is undetermined. There are 12 residues in the CDR3. V gave up 1 base and J gave up 2 bases, with 3 bases separating them. CDR1 is SGHTA and CDR2 is FQGNSA in the germline V gene.

This clone was counted between two and nine times. The V and J genes are TRBV6-5 and TRBJ1-5, with TRBD1 as a possible D gene (5 bases). Trimming shortened V by 2 bases and J by 5 bases, and 13 bases separated the two germline ends. The CDR3 spans 15 residues. Germline V gene sequence: CDR1 MNHEY, CDR2 SVGAGI. The CDR3 coding sequence is TGTGCCAGCAGTTACAGGAGGGTAGGGGATCAGCCCCAGCATTTT. It is translated as CASSYRRVGDQPQHF.

This clone appeared a few times. The V gene is TRBV19, the J gene TRBJ1-3; D remains ambiguous. The V end was cut by 3 bases, the J end by 4 bases, with 16 bases between. This CDR3 contains 16 residues. Germline-derived CDR1 and CDR2 are LNHDA and SQIVND (reference sequence). This chain's CDR3 is CASSIGEKQLGNTIYF. Here the CDR3 DNA reads TGTGCCAGTAGTATCGGAGAGAAGCAGCTCGGAAACACCATATATTTT.

The J gene is TRBJ1-2, the V gene TRBV7-9, with TRBD1 matching 9 bases. From germline, CDR1 is SEHNR and CDR2 FQNEAQ (reference sequence). CDR3 length: 17 residues. Trimming cost V 1 base and J 7 bases; bases outside gene matches: 13. The CDR3 DNA sequence: TGTGCCAGCAGCTTAGGAGGGTTGAACAGGGGGCGCGGTGGCTACACCTTC. Amino acid sequence: CASSLGGLNRGRGGYTF.

The genes are TRBV28 and TRBJ2-1; 10 bases line up with TRBD1. With 8 bases clipped from V and 7 bases from J, the junction kept 5 bases outside the gene matches. The CDR3 loop spans 13 amino acids. Germline V gene data show CDR1 as MDHEN and CDR2 as SYDVKM. Here the CDR3 DNA reads TGTGCCAGCCGGGACAGGGGAGGTAATGAGCAGTTCTTC. It codes for CASRDRGGNEQFF.

This clone showed up just a few times. This chain joins TRBV5-1 and TRBJ1-4; D unresolved. The V end lost 4 bases, the J end lost 0 bases, and 13 bases lay between the germline ends. The length of the CDR3 is 16 residues. CDR1 is SGHRS, CDR2 YFSETQ, per germline. The DNA of the CDR3 is TGCGCCAGCAGCCTGCAGCCCCTTGCAACTAATGAAAAACTGTTTTTT. Translating gives CASSLQPLATNEKLFF.

This clone has only a few counts. An end of the junction does not agree with germline; a read error may underlie this. This chain joins TRBV7-7 and TRBJ2-1; 13 bases match TRBD2. The CDR3 is 15 amino acids. Germline V gene data show CDR1 as SSHAT and CDR2 as FNYEAQ (reference sequence). CDR3 sequence: CASSLGLAGTSEQFF. The CDR3 DNA reads TGTGCTAGCAGCTTGGGACTAGCGGGGACTTCGGAGCAGTTCTTC.

The CDR3 coding sequence is TGTGCCAGCAGTGAAGGGATTAGCGGGAGGGATACGCAGTATTTT. Translated, it gives CASSEGISGRDTQYF. V gene TRBV6-1 combines with J gene TRBJ2-3, with 10 bases fitting TRBD2. This CDR3 has 15 residues. Germline CDR1 and CDR2: MNHNS and SASEGT. Trimming removed 1 base from V and 6 bases from J; junction bases left unmatched: 4.

The chain links TRBV30 to TRBJ1-1; TRBD1 might be the D (6 bases). The CDR3 sequence is 13 residues long. Trimming took 8 bases from V and 0 from J, leaving 13 bases between them. Germline CDR1 GTSNPN, CDR2 SVGIG (reference sequence). CDR3 sequence: CAGTRGLNTEAFF. DNA for the CDR3: TGTGCCGGGACGCGGGGGCTGAACACTGAAGCTTTCTTT.

The DNA of the CDR3 is TGTGCCAGCAGTGAAGTTTATCAGTACTTC. The encoded protein is CASSEVYQYF. The chain couples TRBV6-5 to TRBJ2-7; D is undetermined. V lost 5 bases to trimming and J lost 10 bases, with 9 bases between them. The CDR3 loop spans 10 amino acids. CDR1 MNHEY and CDR2 SVGAGI come from the germline V gene.

This sequence joins TRBV20-1 and TRBJ2-5, with D hard to call. The J call could be wrong; TRBJ2-7 is a better fit for the DNA end. Germline CDR1 and CDR2: DFQATT and SNEGSKA (reference sequence). The CDR3 is made up of 11 amino acids. In DNA, the CDR3 is TGCAGTGCTAGAAAGTTAAGCGAGCAGTACTTC. This gives the protein CSARKLSEQYF.

In its sample, this clone was seen a few times. At the DNA level, this CDR3 is encoded by other sequences in the same sample as well. The V and J genes are TRBV28 and TRBJ2-1; 10 bases match TRBD2. Germline loops: CDR1 MDHEN, CDR2 SYDVKM. The trim removed 4 bases at V and 7 bases at J, leaving 4 bases unmatched. The CDR3 is 14 residues long. The CDR3 loop reads CASSSSGRGNEQFF. In DNA, the CDR3 is TGTGCCAGCAGTTCCAGCGGGAGGGGGAATGAGCAGTTCTTC. Using reference TRBV28 and TRBJ2-1 for the parts outside the CDR3, the full variable domain is DVKVTQSSRYLVKRTGEKVFLECVQDMDHENMFWYRQDPGLGLRLIYFSYDVKMKEKGDIPEGYSVSREKKERFSLILESASTNQTSMYLCASSSSGRGNEQFFGPGTRLTVL.